The next 14 T cell receptor beta chains were all read from a single sample in a study of CD8 T cells in ankylosing spondylitis. General study points: Fewer than ten highly homologous variants made up a TCR beta motif that seemed to typify ankylosing spondylitis blood.

Antigen specificity for these receptors is unknown. TCRdb recomputed calls from the 5' RACE reads with MiXCR, one row per CDR3 protein. Here the sample spans hundreds of thousands of distinct CDR3 sequences, roughly 27% being singletons. The sample was blood, either unsorted or a sorted T cell fraction (not recorded which). The receptor set was obtained from a male donor with ankylosing spondylitis.

The rearrangement uses TRBV20-1 and TRBJ2-1; D gene ambiguous. Germline-derived CDR1 and CDR2 are DFQATT and SNEGSKA (reference sequence). V was pared by 1 base and J by 8 bases, with 6 bases between. The CDR3 has 11 amino acids. This chain's CDR3 is CSARGVHEQFF. In DNA form, the CDR3 reads TGCAGTGCTAGAGGGGTTCATGAGCAGTTCTTC.

This clonotype was found a few times. The chain joins TRBV12-3 or TRBV12-4 to TRBJ2-1; 8 nucleotides match TRBD1. Trimming removed 2 bases from V and 8 bases from J; junction bases left unmatched: 8. There are 15 residues in the CDR3. This CDR3 is CASSLFGTGVDEQFF. CDR3 DNA: TGTGCCAGCAGTTTATTTGGGACAGGTGTTGATGAGCAGTTCTTC.

V usage is TRBV5-1 and J usage is TRBJ2-1, with D possibly being TRBD1 (7 bases). The CDR3 has 15 amino acids. V dropped 1 base and J dropped 5 bases, with 13 bases sitting between them. The germline CDR1 and CDR2 sequences are SGHRS and YFSETQ. The CDR3 bases are TGCGCCAGCAGCTTGAGGGAGGACAGGAACAATGAGCAGTTCTTC. Its translation is CASSLREDRNNEQFF. Variable domain in full (rest from reference TRBV5-1 and TRBJ2-1): KAGVTQTPRYLIKTRGQQVTLSCSPISGHRSVSWYQQTPGQGLQFLFEYFSETQRNKGNFPGRFSGRQFSNSRSEMNVSTLELGDSALYLCASSLREDRNNEQFFGPGTRLTVL.

This clonotype was recorded a few times. V and J are TRBV29-1 and TRBJ2-1; 8 positions match TRBD1. There are 11 residues in the CDR3. CDR1 and CDR2 from the germline V gene are SQVTM and ANQGSEA. Trimming cost V 8 bases and J 6 bases; bases outside gene matches: 3. The CDR3 DNA sequence: TGCAGCTCAGGACAGGGCAATGAGCAGTTCTTC. Protein product: CSSGQGNEQFF.

The rearrangement links TRBV7-6 to TRBJ2-6; TRBD1 matches at 7 bases. With V trimmed by 5 bases and J by 0 bases, 10 bases remained unmatched. CDR3 length: 18 amino acids. Germline V gives CDR1 SGHVS, CDR2 FNYEAQ. CDR3 nucleotides: TGTGCCAGCAGCCCCTGGACAGGACCCAACTCTGGGGCCAACGTCCTGACTTTC. Amino acids: CASSPWTGPNSGANVLTF.

The V and J genes are TRBV2 and TRBJ2-2; 9 nucleotides match TRBD2. This CDR3 contains 15 residues. Germline CDR1 is SNHLY and CDR2 is FYNNEI. V lost 5 bases and J lost 4; bases outside the gene matches: 5. The CDR3 bases are TGTGCCAGCAGTATAGCGGGAGTATCCACCGGGGAGCTGTTTTTT. It encodes CASSIAGVSTGELFF.

DNA of the CDR3: TGTGCCAGCAGCCCAAGGGCTAGCGGGAGGCCCGGGGAGCTGTTTTTT. Its protein product is CASSPRASGRPGELFF. The chain combines TRBV7-9 with TRBJ2-2; 11 bases are a match to TRBD2. From germline, CDR1 is SEHNR and CDR2 FQNEAQ (reference sequence). The V gene end was trimmed by 5 bases and the J gene end by 6 bases; junction bases not matched to a gene: 8. The CDR3 has 16 residues.

The chain carries TRBV12-3 or TRBV12-4 and TRBJ2-1; D might be TRBD2 (6 bases). Trimming shortened V by 2 bases and J by 2 bases, and 10 bases separated the two germline ends. CDR3 length: 15 residues. The CDR3 sequence: CASSLSGLTYNEQFF. Here the CDR3 DNA reads TGTGCCAGCAGTTTAAGCGGGCTTACCTACAATGAGCAGTTCTTC.

The J gene is TRBJ2-3, the V gene TRBV5-5; D possibly corresponds to TRBD1 (6 bases). CDR1 and CDR2 from the germline V gene are SGHKS and YYEKEE (reference sequence). The ends were cut back, 2 bases at V and 3 bases at J, with 16 bases in the middle. This CDR3 is built from 16 residues. CDR3 nucleotide sequence: TGTGCCAGCAGCTTACAGGGACGGAAACTTACAGATACGCAGTATTTT. Its translation is CASSLQGRKLTDTQYF.

V is TRBV5-6 and J is TRBJ1-4, with D tentatively TRBD1 (6 bases). Germline CDR1 and CDR2: SGHDT and YYEEEE. V dropped 0 bases and J dropped 5 bases, with 11 bases sitting between them. The CDR3 totals 15 residues. The CDR3 region is CASSLGYTGNEKLFF. The CDR3 DNA reads TGTGCCAGCAGCTTGGGCTACACAGGGAATGAAAAACTGTTTTTT. Filled out from reference TRBV5-6 and TRBJ1-4, the complete variable domain reads DAGVTQSPTHLIKTRGQQVTLRCSPKSGHDTVSWYQQALGQGPQFIFQYYEEEERQRGNFPDRFSGHQFPNYSSELNVNALLLGDSALYLCASSLGYTGNEKLFFGSGTQLSVL.

A few counts support this clonotype. The CDR3 DNA follows: TGCAGTGCCCACTCTCCGGGACAGGAATCGAATCAGCCCCAGCATTTT. This codes for CSAHSPGQESNQPQHF. The rearrangement joins TRBV20-1 to TRBJ1-5; TRBD1 matches 8 bases. This CDR3 is 16 amino acids long. Germline V CDR1 and CDR2: DFQATT, SNEGSKA (reference sequence). Losses at the gene ends were 6 bases for V and 4 bases for J; bases not matched to a gene: 14.

Ten or more counts support this clonotype. The chain joins TRBV6-1 to TRBJ2-5; perhaps TRBD2 as D (6 bases). The CDR3 totals 14 residues. Germline V gene data show CDR1 as MNHNS and CDR2 as SASEGT. V was pared by 4 bases and J by 2 bases, with 11 bases between. The chain's CDR3 is CASSGGGNQETQYF. The CDR3 DNA reads as TGTGCCAGCAGTGGTGGAGGGAATCAAGAGACCCAGTACTTC.

This clonotype turned up a few times. The chain combines TRBV2 with TRBJ1-1, with D tentatively TRBD1 (6 bases). CDR3 length equals 14 residues. Germline V gene data show CDR1 as SNHLY and CDR2 as FYNNEI. Trimming stripped 6 bases from V and 4 bases from J, with 15 bases between. The CDR3 nucleotides read TGTGCCAGCAGGGCAGGGGCGGTAGGCACTGAAGCTTTCTTT. Translation: CASRAGAVGTEAFF. The full variable domain, in which reference TRBV2 and TRBJ1-1 provide the parts outside the CDR3, is EPEVTQTPSHQVTQMGQEVILRCVPISNHLYFYWYRQILGQKVEFLVSFYNNEISEKSEIFDDQFSVERPDGSNFTLKIRSTKLEDSAMYFCASRAGAVGTEAFFGQGTRLTVV.

The chain couples TRBV12-3 or TRBV12-4 to TRBJ2-7, with 8 bases matching TRBD2. The CDR3 totals 13 residues. V lost 4 bases and J lost 5; bases outside the gene matches: 4. CDR3 protein: CASSYRREDEQYF. In DNA, the CDR3 is TGTGCCAGCAGTTATAGGCGGGAGGACGAGCAGTACTTC.